Below are 4 T cell receptor beta chains sequenced from a single sample in a study of monozygotic twins with inflammatory bowel disease. TCRdb re-called the 5' RACE reads and shows each CDR3 protein once, DNA omitted. Its table lists about 300,000 distinct CDR3 sequences. The sequencing sample was made of blood. The receptors derive from a human donor with ulcerative colitis or Crohn's disease, or a healthy co-twin of an affected twin (not recorded which).

The chain has TRBV20-1 and TRBJ1-1; TCRdb calls TRBD1, which cannot be checked without DNA. The CDR3 has 15 amino acids. Germline CDR1 reads DFQATT; CDR2 reads SNEGSKA (reference sequence). The CDR3 protein is CSARGQGTRNTEAFF.

The rearrangement links TRBV5-6 to TRBJ2-7; TCRdb reports TRBD1, a call that lacks DNA to check it against. Germline V gene sequence: CDR1 SGHDT, CDR2 YYEEEE. The CDR3 runs to 14 residues. CDR3: CASRGTGGTYEQYF.

This chain's CDR3 is CASSRGQGYSPLHF. This chain uses TRBV7-6 with TRBJ1-6; TCRdb returns TRBD1, unconfirmable since there is no DNA. CDR3 length: 14 amino acids. Germline V gives CDR1 SGHVS, CDR2 FNYEAQ. The entire variable domain, with the rest obtained from reference TRBV7-6 and TRBJ1-6, is as follows: GAGVSQSPRYKVTKRGQDVALRCDPISGHVSLYWYRQALGQGPEFLTYFNYEAQQDKSGLPNDRFSAERPEGSISTLTIQRTEQRDSAMYRCASSRGQGYSPLHFGNGTRLTVT.

The chain links TRBV24-1 to TRBJ2-1; TCRdb indicates TRBD1, and absent DNA this call remains unverified. Germline CDR1 KGHDR, CDR2 SFDVKD. The CDR3 runs to 15 residues. Here the CDR3 reads CATSDLGGTDNEQFF.